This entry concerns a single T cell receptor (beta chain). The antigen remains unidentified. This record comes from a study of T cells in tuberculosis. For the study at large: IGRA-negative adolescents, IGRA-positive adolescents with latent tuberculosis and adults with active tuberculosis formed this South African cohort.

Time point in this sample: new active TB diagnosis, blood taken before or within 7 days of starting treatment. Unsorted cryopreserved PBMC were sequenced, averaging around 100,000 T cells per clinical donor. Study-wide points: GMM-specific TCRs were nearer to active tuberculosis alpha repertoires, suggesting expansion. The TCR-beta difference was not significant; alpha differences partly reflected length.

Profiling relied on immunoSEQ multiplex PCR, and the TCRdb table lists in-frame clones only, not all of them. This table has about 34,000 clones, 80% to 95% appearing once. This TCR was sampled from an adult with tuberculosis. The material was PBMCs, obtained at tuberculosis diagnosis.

The CDR3, as DNA: TGTGCCAGCAGTTTGACAGGGTACCAAGAGACCCAGTACTTC. Protein: CASSLTGYQETQYF. V and J are TRBV28 and TRBJ2-5; 7 bases match TRBD1. Germline V CDR1 and CDR2: MDHEN, SYDVKM. There are 14 residues in the CDR3. With 3 bases clipped from V and 0 bases from J, the junction kept 1 base outside the gene matches.